The next 6 T cell receptor beta chains were all read from a single sample in a study of OX40 agonist ivuxolimab in advanced cancers. The protocol was immunoSEQ multiplex PCR, while the TCRdb copy is restricted to in-frame clones and leaves out a portion. The table shows tens of thousands of clones, with over 75% occurring only once. The sequences come from CD4+ or CD8+ T cells sorted from blood, collected in a trial of the OX40 agonist ivuxolimab. Every receptor here comes from an adult with an advanced solid tumor such as melanoma, head and neck, liver or kidney cancer.

This sequence joins TRBV29-1 and TRBJ2-1, with a weak D call TRBD2 (5 bases). The germline CDR1 and CDR2 sequences are SQVTM and ANQGSEA. The CDR3 spans 11 residues. The V gene lost 7 bases and the J gene lost 6 bases, with 10 bases spanning the gap. The CDR3 is CSGGSFNEQFF. The CDR3 nucleotides are TGCAGCGGAGGGAGTTTCAATGAGCAGTTCTTC.

Only a few counts were recorded for this clone. The chain has TRBV11-2 and TRBJ2-7; D not resolved. The CDR3 covers 14 residues. The V gene lost 7 bases and the J gene lost 1 base, with 14 bases spanning the gap. Germline assignment: CDR1 SGHAT and CDR2 FQNNGV. Written as DNA, the CDR3 is TGTGCCAGCACCTCCCGGGTGGGGTCCTACGAGCAGTACTTC. Protein sequence: CASTSRVGSYEQYF.

This sequence joins TRBV19 and TRBJ2-3; possibly TRBD1 for D (6 bases). V was clipped by 10 bases and J by 5 bases, with 19 bases between them. Germline V lookup: CDR1 LNHDA, CDR2 SQIVND (reference sequence). CDR3 length: 14 residues. CDR3 sequence: CATGTTPGRDTQYF. CDR3 DNA: TGTGCCACAGGGACAACGCCTGGTCGAGATACGCAGTATTTT.

V usage is TRBV30 and J usage is TRBJ2-7; no firm D call. V lost 2 bases to trimming and J lost 4 bases, with 6 bases between them. The germline V gene has CDR1 GTSNPN and CDR2 SVGIG (reference sequence). The CDR3 is made up of 11 amino acids. The CDR3 bases are TGTGCCTGGAGTCGTTTATACGAGCAGTACTTC. Its translation: CAWSRLYEQYF. The whole variable domain, filled in from reference TRBV30 and TRBJ2-7, reads SQTIHQWPATLVQPVGSPLSLECTVEGTSNPNLYWYRQAAGRGLQLLFYSVGIGQISSEVPQNLSASRPQDRQFILSSKKLLLSDSGFYLCAWSRLYEQYFGPGTRLTVT.

This rearrangement joins TRBV6-9 to TRBJ2-7; no definite D call. Germline V gene sequence: CDR1 MNHGY, CDR2 SVAAGI. Trimming shortened V by 3 bases and J by 0 bases, and 6 bases separated the two germline ends. The CDR3 consists of 13 residues. In DNA form, the CDR3 reads TGTGCCAGCAGTTACGACACCTCCTACGAGCAGTACTTC. This gives the protein CASSYDTSYEQYF.

This clone was counted a few times. The rearrangement links TRBV6-5 to TRBJ1-2; no clear D gene. Germline CDR1 and CDR2: MNHEY and SVGAGI. V was pared by 7 bases and J by 11 bases, with 17 bases between. The CDR3 sequence is 12 residues long. The DNA for the CDR3 is TGTGCCAGCACCTCCACAGTTATAAGGTACACCTTC. The encoded protein is CASTSTVIRYTF.